Listed here are 13 T cell receptor beta chains from one sample, sequenced in a study of patients and donors after allogeneic stem cell transplantation. From the RT-PCR reads, TCRdb called clonotypes with MiXCR, one entry per CDR3 protein. The sample contains 900,000 to 1,000,000 distinct CDR3 sequences, about a sixth of which appear only once. Sequencing was carried out using blood, either unsorted or a sorted T cell fraction (not recorded which). The receptors were sampled from a human donor who was either an allogeneic HSCT recipient or a stem cell or donor lymphocyte infusion donor (not recorded which). It is not recorded whose cells these are; they may come from a transplant donor.

This clonotype has just a few counts. The chain employs TRBV5-1 and TRBJ2-1; 8 bases line up with TRBD1. This CDR3 region has 15 residues. In germline, CDR1 is SGHRS, CDR2 YFSETQ. V shed 7 bases, J shed 5 bases, and the junction held 11 bases outside the gene matches. The CDR3 sequence is CASGPGTGQNNEQFF. The CDR3 bases are TGCGCCAGCGGACCCGGGACAGGTCAAAACAATGAGCAGTTCTTC.

This clonotype was seen more than once but under ten times. The chain links TRBV12-3 or TRBV12-4 to TRBJ1-2; tentative D call: TRBD1 (5 bases). The ends were cut back, 3 bases at V and 7 bases at J, with 12 bases in the middle. This CDR3 has 13 residues. In nucleotides, the CDR3 is TGTGCCAGCAGTTTGGATCAGGGTGGTGGCTACACCTTC. It codes for CASSLDQGGGYTF.

J is TRBJ2-1 and V is TRBV4-1; D unclear. Trimming shortened V by 0 bases and J by 0 bases, and 9 bases separated the two germline ends. Germline values: CDR1 MGHRA, CDR2 YSYEKL. This CDR3 is built from 16 residues. The CDR3 sequence: CASSQDWGSSYNEQFF. As DNA, the CDR3 is TGCGCCAGCAGCCAAGACTGGGGTAGCTCCTACAATGAGCAGTTCTTC.

This clonotype was counted between two and nine times. The V and J genes are TRBV30 and TRBJ1-3; D ambiguous. Trimming cost V 0 bases and J 2 bases, with 8 bases left between them. Per germline, CDR1 GTSNPN and CDR2 SVGIG (reference sequence). The CDR3 is made up of 14 amino acids. CDR3 region: CAWSVMEAGNTIYF. The CDR3 DNA reads TGTGCCTGGAGTGTAATGGAGGCTGGAAACACCATATATTTT.

This sequence joins TRBV7-6 and TRBJ2-1; D might be TRBD2 (5 bases). Germline loops: CDR1 SGHVS, CDR2 FNYEAQ. The CDR3 is 11 residues long. Deletions cut 8 bases from V and 5 bases from J, with 7 bases between. The CDR3 loop reads CASGGHNEQFF. As DNA, the CDR3 is TGTGCCAGCGGCGGGCACAATGAGCAGTTCTTC.

The chain recombines TRBV13 with TRBJ2-7, with 7 bases lining up with TRBD1. V lost 5 bases, J lost 6 bases, and 7 bases stayed unmatched. CDR3 length: 13 amino acids. Germline CDR1 reads PRHDT; CDR2 reads FYEKMQ (reference sequence). DNA for the CDR3: TGTGCCAGCAGCGATACGGGACAGCCCGAGCAGTACTTC. It specifies CASSDTGQPEQYF.

This clonotype was seen a few times. The chain is built from TRBV11-1 and TRBJ2-1; D is ambiguous. V gave up 4 bases and J gave up 7 bases, with 17 bases separating them. The germline V gene has CDR1 SGHAT and CDR2 FQDESV (reference sequence). The length of the CDR3 is 15 residues. CDR3 bases: TGTGCCAGCAGCTCCTTCGGCGAGAGAATGAATGAGCAGTTCTTC. Its protein is CASSSFGERMNEQFF.

The J gene is TRBJ2-7, the V gene TRBV14; tentative D call: TRBD1 (6 bases). This CDR3 contains 16 residues. Germline V gene lookup returns CDR1 SGHDN and CDR2 FVKESK. Trimming left V 1 base short and J 2 bases short, with 15 bases between. CDR3 DNA: TGTGCCAGCAGCCAAGTCCCCCTCGAGGGGGCCTACGAGCAGTACTTC. Translated: CASSQVPLEGAYEQYF.

This clonotype was recorded many times. V is TRBV20-1 and J is TRBJ1-2; 11 bases agree with TRBD1. Germline lookup yields CDR1 DFQATT and CDR2 SNEGSKA (reference sequence). The CDR3 has 13 residues. The V gene end was trimmed by 3 bases and the J gene end by 7 bases; junction bases not matched to a gene: 4. CDR3 loop: CSARRTGGVGYTF. The CDR3, as DNA: TGCAGTGCTAGGAGGACAGGGGGCGTTGGCTACACCTTC.

The genes are TRBV5-1 and TRBJ1-1; D call uncertain. V lost 5 bases, J lost 1 base, and 9 bases lay in between. The CDR3 sequence is 13 residues long. CDR1 and CDR2 (germline): SGHRS, YFSETQ. The CDR3 loop is CASRHDSNTEAFF. The CDR3 DNA reads as TGCGCCAGCAGACATGATTCGAACACTGAAGCTTTCTTT.

The CDR3 region has the DNA TGTGCCAGCAAACCCGGGACAGGGGAAAGGGGCACAGATACGCAGTATTTT. Encoded protein: CASKPGTGERGTDTQYF. The V call is TRBV7-3, the J call TRBJ2-3; TRBD1 aligns across 10 bases. Trimming at V came to 7 bases and at J to 1 base, leaving 11 bases not matched to a gene. CDR1 SGHTA and CDR2 FQGTGA come from the germline V gene. The CDR3 spans 17 residues.

The sample holds a few counts of this clonotype. The V call is TRBV7-3, the J call TRBJ2-1, with a weak D call TRBD2 (5 bases). V lost 5 bases to trimming and J lost 0 bases, with 14 bases between them. Germline V gene sequence: CDR1 SGHTA, CDR2 FQGTGA. The CDR3 covers 16 residues. The CDR3 sequence is CASSRDRLSSYNEQFF. Written as DNA, the CDR3 is TGTGCCAGCAGCCGGGATCGTCTAAGCTCCTACAATGAGCAGTTCTTC.

The V call is TRBV12-3 or TRBV12-4, the J call TRBJ2-2, with TRBD2 as a possible D gene (5 bases). The CDR3 length is 15 residues. Deletions cut 10 bases from V and 0 bases from J, with 15 bases between. CDR3 sequence: CAIGVGESNTGELFF. The DNA of the CDR3 is TGTGCCATCGGGGTGGGAGAATCGAACACCGGGGAGCTGTTTTTT.